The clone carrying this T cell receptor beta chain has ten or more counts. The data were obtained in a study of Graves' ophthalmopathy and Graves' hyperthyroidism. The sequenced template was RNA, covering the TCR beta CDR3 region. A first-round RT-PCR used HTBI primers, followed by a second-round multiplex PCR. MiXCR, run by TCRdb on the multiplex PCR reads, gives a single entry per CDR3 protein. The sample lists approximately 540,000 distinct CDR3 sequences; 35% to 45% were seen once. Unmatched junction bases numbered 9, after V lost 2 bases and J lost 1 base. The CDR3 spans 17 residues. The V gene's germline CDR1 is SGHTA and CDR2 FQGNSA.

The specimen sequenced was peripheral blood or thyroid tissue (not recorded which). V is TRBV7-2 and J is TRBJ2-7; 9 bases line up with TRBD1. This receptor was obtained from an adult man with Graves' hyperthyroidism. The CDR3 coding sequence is TGTGCCAGCAGCTTAAGTCCTGGGACAGGGCTTTCCTACGAGCAGTACTTC. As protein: CASSLSPGTGLSYEQYF.